Sequencing of this TCR beta chain was carried out in a study of T cells in localized non-small cell lung cancer. Some clones are missing from TCRdb's copy, which holds only in-frame ones; the method was immunoSEQ multiplex PCR. The profile covers 9,000 or so clones, with about 91% appearing a single time and 6.5% to 7.5% taken by the ten largest. Study outcomes and limitations: Higher blood T cell density went with longer overall survival. Heterogeneity stays possible, as sequencing covered only one tumor region. In adjacent lung appeared a median about 57 of the top 100 tumor clones. The highest T cell clonality was in uninvolved adjacent lung, above tumor.

The CDR3 loop spans 15 amino acids. Germline V gene data show CDR1 as MNHNS and CDR2 as SASEGT. With 8 bases clipped from V and 6 bases from J, the junction kept 10 bases outside the gene matches. The count of this clone is one. Its antigen remains unidentified. Sequencing used peripheral blood, obtained before any cancer treatment. The rearrangement links TRBV6-1 to TRBJ2-1, with 10 positions matching TRBD2. The sequence was collected from a woman aged 35-75 years with stage I squamous cell lung carcinoma. CDR3 protein: CASLLLAGVPNEQFF. DNA of the CDR3: TGTGCCAGCCTCCTTCTAGCGGGGGTCCCCAATGAGCAGTTCTTC.